The 6 T cell receptor beta chains below come from one sample, sequenced in a study of T-cell reconstitution after alpha-beta-depleted transplantation in children. As it was prepared, the TCRbeta library received unique molecular identifiers. One entry per CDR3 protein, called by TCRdb with MiXCR from the PCR reads. The table has a few hundred thousand distinct CDR3 sequences, 20% to 30% seen once. The sample in question was PBMCs, obtained before TCRalphabeta/CD19-depleted stem cell transplant. The receptors come from a boy under three years old with Wiskott-Aldrich syndrome, due to receive a stem cell transplant.

Only a few counts were recorded for this clonotype. The chain recombines TRBV27 with TRBJ1-6; 7 bases match TRBD1. This CDR3 has 14 amino acids. Germline CDR1 is MNHEY and CDR2 is SMNVEV (reference sequence). V shed 10 bases, J shed 8 bases, and the junction held 11 bases outside the gene matches. The CDR3 here is CATQGPGGYSPLHF. The DNA for the CDR3 is TGTGCCACCCAAGGGCCAGGGGGATATTCACCCCTCCACTTT.

This clonotype appeared a few times. The chain recombines TRBV27 with TRBJ2-3; no clear D gene. The CDR3 is 13 amino acids. CDR1 and CDR2 (germline): MNHEY, SMNVEV (reference sequence). Trimming took off 3 bases at V and 2 bases at J, with 6 bases between the two ends. The CDR3 reads CASSFTFTDTQYF. CDR3 nucleotide sequence: TGTGCCAGCAGTTTTACCTTCACAGATACGCAGTATTTT.

This rearrangement joins TRBV4-1 to TRBJ1-6; 8 bases are shared with TRBD1. Germline CDR1 and CDR2: MGHRA and YSYEKL. V was pared by 0 bases and J by 10 bases, with 5 bases of the junction left unmatched. This CDR3 spans 15 amino acids. The CDR3 is CASSQEGQVSSPLHF. CDR3 coding DNA: TGCGCCAGCAGCCAAGAGGGACAGGTCTCCTCACCCCTCCACTTT.

This chain joins TRBV20-1 and TRBJ2-5; D possibly uses TRBD1 or TRBD2 (5 bases each). The germline V and J ends were trimmed by 2 bases and 0 bases, with 7 bases remaining between them. In germline, CDR1 is DFQATT, CDR2 SNEGSKA (reference sequence). CDR3 length: 13 amino acids. The DNA of the CDR3 is TGCAGTGCTAGATGGGGGTACCAAGAGACCCAGTACTTC. This codes for CSARWGYQETQYF.

The V and J genes are TRBV12-3 or TRBV12-4 and TRBJ2-5, with 9 bases matching TRBD2. The CDR3 spans 16 residues. The junction had 10 bases not matched to a gene; V was cut back by 7 bases and J by 1 base. The CDR3 reads CASTVATSGSQETQYF. The CDR3 DNA reads TGTGCCAGCACCGTGGCGACTAGCGGTTCCCAAGAGACCCAGTACTTC.

This chain's CDR3 is CSAREGLTNTEAFF. The CDR3 region has the DNA TGCAGTGCTAGAGAGGGACTGACGAACACTGAAGCTTTCTTT. The rearrangement links TRBV20-1 to TRBJ1-1; D is perhaps TRBD1 (5 bases). This CDR3 is built from 14 residues. The V gene lost 0 bases and the J gene lost 1 base, with 9 bases spanning the gap. Germline V CDR1 and CDR2: DFQATT, SNEGSKA (reference sequence).